The sequence of this T cell receptor (beta chain) was determined in a study of cytomegalovirus exposure and HLA in healthy donors. The wider study: Assignment to the Caucasian-associated ancestry cluster applied to more than 75% of the approximately 360 genotyped donors.

The PCR had 60 Vbeta and 13 Jbeta primers. The data were produced by immunoSEQ multiplex PCR, yet TCRdb's version contains in-frame clones alone and is incomplete. The sample contains 180,000 or so clones, just over 75% of which appear only once. For this clone: What it recognizes is unknown.

The CDR3 covers 15 residues. Trimming pared 2 bases from V and 4 bases from J, leaving 11 bases between. CDR1 is SEHNR and CDR2 is FQNEAQ in the germline V gene (reference sequence). General study findings and limits: From TCR beta sequences, most subjects' HLA-A and HLA-B alleles were reportedly predicted accurately. The study listed approximately 160 cytomegalovirus-associated TCR beta chains. Reports showed the classifier diagnosing cytomegalovirus status with high specificity and sensitivity.

V is TRBV7-9 and J is TRBJ2-2; D is perhaps TRBD2 (6 bases). Sequenced: PBMCs. This TCR came from a young man in good health and CMV-seronegative. DNA of the CDR3: TGTGCCAGCAGCTTAAGCAGGGAGGTCACCGGGGAGCTGTTTTTT. Protein: CASSLSREVTGELFF. Supplemented by reference TRBV7-9 and TRBJ2-2, the full variable domain reads DTGVSQNPRHKITKRGQNVTFRCDPISEHNRLYWYRQTLGQGPEFLTYFQNEAQLEKSRLLSDRFSAERPKGSFSTLEIQRTEQGDSAMYLCASSLSREVTGELFFGEGSRLTVL.